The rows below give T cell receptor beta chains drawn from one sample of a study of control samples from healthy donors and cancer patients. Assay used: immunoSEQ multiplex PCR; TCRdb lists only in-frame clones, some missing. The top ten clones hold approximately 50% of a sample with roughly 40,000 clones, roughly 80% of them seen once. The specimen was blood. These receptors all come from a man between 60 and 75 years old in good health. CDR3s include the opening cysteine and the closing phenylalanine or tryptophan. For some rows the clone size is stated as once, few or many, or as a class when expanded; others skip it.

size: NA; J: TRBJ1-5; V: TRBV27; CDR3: CASSQDRAQPQHF
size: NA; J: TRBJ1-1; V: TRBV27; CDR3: CASSPGGHREMNTEAFF
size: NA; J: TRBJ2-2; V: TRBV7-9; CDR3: CASSFDVNTGELFF
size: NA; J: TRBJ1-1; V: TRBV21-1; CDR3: CASRRGLEVKENTEAFF
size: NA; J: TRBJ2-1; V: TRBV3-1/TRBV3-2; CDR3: CASSQDALAGVKFF
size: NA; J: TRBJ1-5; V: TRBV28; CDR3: CASRDGGAGNQPQHF
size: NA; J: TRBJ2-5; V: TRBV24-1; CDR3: CATSDPGRAQETQYF
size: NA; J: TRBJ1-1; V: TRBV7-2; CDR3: CASSSQGQNTEAFF
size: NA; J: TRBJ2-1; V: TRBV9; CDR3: CASSVGGGTTDEQFF
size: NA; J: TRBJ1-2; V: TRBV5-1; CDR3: CASSLASGTGFYGYTF
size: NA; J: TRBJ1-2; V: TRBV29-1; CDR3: CSVEFKRNYGYTF
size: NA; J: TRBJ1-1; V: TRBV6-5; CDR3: CASSQDSREAFF
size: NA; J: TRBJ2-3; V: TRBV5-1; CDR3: CASEAGSSTDTQYF
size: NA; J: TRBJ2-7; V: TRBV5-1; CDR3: CASSELSYEQYF
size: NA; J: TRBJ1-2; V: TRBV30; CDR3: CACSDGGENLYGYTF
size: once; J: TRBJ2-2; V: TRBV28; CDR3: CASSLMWLAGAGELFF
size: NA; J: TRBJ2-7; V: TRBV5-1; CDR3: CASSLAAGEYEQYF
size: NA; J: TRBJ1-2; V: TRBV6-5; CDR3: CASLDRSRDGYTF
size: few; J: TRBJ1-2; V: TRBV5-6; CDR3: CASSKRTGRSYGYTF
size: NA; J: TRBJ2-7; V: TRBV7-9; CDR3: CASSSDRVLPAYF
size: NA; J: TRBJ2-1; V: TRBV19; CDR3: CASSIVMLAGSPFYNEQFF
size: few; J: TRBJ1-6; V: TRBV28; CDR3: CASSTIGQGPSSYNSPLHF
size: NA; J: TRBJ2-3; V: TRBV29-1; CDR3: CSGSTSHSDTQYF
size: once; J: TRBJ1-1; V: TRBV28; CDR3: CASSLLGRGNTEAFF
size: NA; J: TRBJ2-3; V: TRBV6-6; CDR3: CASSSPLAISTDTQYF
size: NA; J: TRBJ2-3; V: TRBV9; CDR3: CASSVGSGTSGIRDTQYF
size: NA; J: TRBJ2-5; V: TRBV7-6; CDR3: CASSPISIQETQYF
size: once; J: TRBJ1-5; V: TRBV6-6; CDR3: CASSQRDSYQPQHF
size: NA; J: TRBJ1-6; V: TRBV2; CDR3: CASSEEQGNSPLHF
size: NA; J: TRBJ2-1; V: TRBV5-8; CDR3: CASSLGVAGDNEQFF
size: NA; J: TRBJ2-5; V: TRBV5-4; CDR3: CASSLDRGETQYF
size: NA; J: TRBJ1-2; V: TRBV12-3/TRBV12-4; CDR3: CASSFGNYGYTF
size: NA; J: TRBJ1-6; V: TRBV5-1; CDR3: CASRGGSGGDSPLHF
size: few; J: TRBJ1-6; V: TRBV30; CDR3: CAWEAPRNSPLHF
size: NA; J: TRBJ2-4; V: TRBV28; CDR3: CASSELSIYTGTKLIQNIQYF
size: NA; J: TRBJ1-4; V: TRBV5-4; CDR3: CASSFGMNEKLFF
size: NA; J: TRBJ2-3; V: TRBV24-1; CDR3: CATSDLDGTDTQYF